These T cell receptor beta chains were read from a single sample in a study of regulatory T cells in long-lasting Graves disease. TCRdb re-called the multiplex PCR reads with MiXCR, one entry per CDR3 protein. The table lists under 500,000 distinct CDR3 sequences, roughly 17% of them singletons. This same sample was also taken into another study, of T cells in Graves' hyperthyroidism and ophthalmopathy.

This material consisted of peripheral blood mononuclear cells (PBMCs), taken at new diagnosis, from a patient treated with antithyroid drugs. All receptors come from a woman in her 30s with Graves disease. Each CDR3 is given with its conserved first and last residue. The D gene is left open where the match is weak.

v_call	j_call	d_call	cdr3_aa
TRBV28	TRBJ1-1	NA	CASSLVRRNTEAFF
TRBV7-2	TRBJ2-1	TRBD1	CASSLGTGVYNEQFF
TRBV7-2	TRBJ2-2	NA	CASSFARGETGELFF
TRBV7-9	TRBJ2-5	NA	CASSLALATQETQYF
TRBV6-1	TRBJ1-1	TRBD1	CASNRGGAGTEAFF
TRBV11-2	TRBJ1-2	NA	CASSLSGEGATNYGYTF
TRBV18	TRBJ2-7	TRBD1	CASSPLGQVGKSEQYF
TRBV18	TRBJ2-6	NA	CASSPIRSGANVLTF
TRBV15	TRBJ1-1	TRBD1	CATSSPGQGGGNTEAFF
TRBV28	TRBJ1-1	NA	CASSLDAPLPPRTEAFF
TRBV28	TRBJ2-7	NA	CASSQLDRYEQYF
TRBV15	TRBJ2-1	TRBD2	CATGIFAGVSYNEQFF
TRBV7-3	TRBJ2-7	NA	CASSLLAGSSYEQYF
TRBV3-1	TRBJ1-4	TRBD1	CASSPAEGTASKLFF
TRBV5-6	TRBJ2-1	NA	CASSSGVIASSYNEQFF
TRBV18	TRBJ2-1	TRBD2	CASSPEGTSAFVVEQFF
TRBV10-3	TRBJ2-3	NA	CAISELGTTDTQYF
TRBV7-9	TRBJ2-1	TRBD2	CASSTGLAGVQHEQFF
TRBV9	TRBJ2-1	NA	CASSVDQNEQFF
TRBV11-2	TRBJ2-7	NA	CASSNRRGSNEQYF
TRBV20-1	TRBJ2-1	NA	CSARPDHLLSNEQFF
TRBV6-9	TRBJ1-2	TRBD1	CASSYPTEAGGATHIGYTF
TRBV24-1	TRBJ2-5	TRBD1	CATSDPGTEQETQYF
TRBV28	TRBJ1-1	NA	CASRLDLNTEAFF
TRBV12-3/TRBV12-4	TRBJ1-1	TRBD1	CASTETGLGAEAFF
TRBV5-4	TRBJ1-2	TRBD1	CASSLAQGRGGYTF
TRBV5-1	TRBJ2-1	NA	CASSLVGNPQYNEQFF
TRBV28	TRBJ1-1	NA	CASSLSGFRAFF
TRBV3-1	TRBJ2-7	NA	CASSHGTLYEQYF
TRBV6-1	TRBJ1-5	NA	CASSEVPPWRGPLSNQPQHF
TRBV2	TRBJ1-3	NA	CASRIGGSSGNTIYF
TRBV5-1	TRBJ2-1	NA	CASSLYRAFNEQFF
TRBV12-3/TRBV12-4	TRBJ2-1	NA	CASSYSPSYNEQFF
TRBV5-6	TRBJ2-3	NA	CASTRQSTDTQYF
TRBV6-1	TRBJ1-5	NA	CAARGSLNQPQHF
TRBV28	TRBJ1-1	NA	CASSLFGGLGTEAFF
TRBV19	TRBJ1-5	NA	CASSERGNQPQHF
TRBV28	TRBJ1-5	NA	CASSSRAGNQPQHF
TRBV7-2	TRBJ1-5	NA	CASSLKGGGNQPQHF
TRBV6-1	TRBJ1-2	NA	CASTQGNLYGYTF
TRBV7-2	TRBJ2-1	TRBD1	CASSPAAFWTGSSNEQFF
TRBV10-3	TRBJ2-5	NA	CAISENRDQETQYF
TRBV9	TRBJ1-1	NA	CASSVGEGMGQKAFF
TRBV20-1	TRBJ1-6	NA	CSARRDLGAPYNSPLHF
TRBV19	TRBJ2-6	NA	CASSIGSRANVLTF
TRBV20-1	TRBJ2-3	NA	CSARRDPSINTQYF
TRBV4-3	TRBJ2-2	TRBD2	CASSQVGGRALGELFF
TRBV19	TRBJ1-2	NA	CASSPTTLGHYGYTF
TRBV12-5	TRBJ2-5	NA	CASGLVIGPGLRETQYF
TRBV20-1	TRBJ1-5	NA	CSLRDGLNQPQHF
TRBV20-1	TRBJ2-3	TRBD2	CSASTSGSTVTQYF
TRBV20-1	TRBJ2-7	TRBD1	CSATDRGQLEEQYF
TRBV18	TRBJ2-1	TRBD1	CASSPTDRVYEQFF
TRBV12-3/TRBV12-4	TRBJ2-6	NA	CASSPSGANVLTF
TRBV19	TRBJ1-2	NA	CASSGRQNYGYTF
TRBV7-2	TRBJ2-3	TRBD2	CASSLAPASGRSTDTQYF
TRBV29-1	TRBJ1-1	NA	CSVEGGGNTEAFF
TRBV29-1	TRBJ2-4	NA	CSVEDSKNIQYF
TRBV28	TRBJ1-4	NA	CASRSQRGTEKLFF
TRBV13	TRBJ2-1	NA	CASSPKDSYNEQFF